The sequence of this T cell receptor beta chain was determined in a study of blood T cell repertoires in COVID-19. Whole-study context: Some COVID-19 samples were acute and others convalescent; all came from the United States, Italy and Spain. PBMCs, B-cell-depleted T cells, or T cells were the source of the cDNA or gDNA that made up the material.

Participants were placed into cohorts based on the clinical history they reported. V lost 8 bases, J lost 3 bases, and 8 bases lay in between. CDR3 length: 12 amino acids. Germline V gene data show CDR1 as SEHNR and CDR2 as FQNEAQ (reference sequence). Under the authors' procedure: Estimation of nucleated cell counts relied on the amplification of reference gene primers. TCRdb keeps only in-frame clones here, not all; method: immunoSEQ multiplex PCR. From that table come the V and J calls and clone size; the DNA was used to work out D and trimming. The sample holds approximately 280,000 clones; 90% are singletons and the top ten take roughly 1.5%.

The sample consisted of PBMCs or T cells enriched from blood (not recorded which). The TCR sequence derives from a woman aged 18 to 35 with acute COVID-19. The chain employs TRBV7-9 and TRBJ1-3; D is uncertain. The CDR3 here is CASSPGGNTIYF. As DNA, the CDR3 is TGTGCCAGCTCTCCCGGTGGAAACACCATATATTTT. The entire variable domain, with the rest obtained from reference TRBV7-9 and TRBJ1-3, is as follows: DTGVSQNPRHKITKRGQNVTFRCDPISEHNRLYWYRQTLGQGPEFLTYFQNEAQLEKSRLLSDRFSAERPKGSFSTLEIQRTEQGDSAMYLCASSPGGNTIYFGEGSWLTVV.